These 5 T cell receptor beta chains originate from one sample sequenced in a study of blood T cell repertoires in COVID-19 (TCRdb year 2020). The method behind the library was the immunoSEQ multiplex PCR assay. Sourced from immuneACCESS, this table was stored by TCRdb with only in-frame sequences that have V and J called. A share of the clones is absent; for the studies checked, an unresolved V gene accounts for under half, and the remainder has no known explanation. This sample is represented by fewer than 130,000 clones; approximately 90% of them were singletons. The ten most abundant clones make up approximately 3.4% of the sample. The sequenced sample consisted of peripheral blood. Receptors originate from a woman between 45 and 60 years old with acute or convalescent COVID-19.

This clone appeared a single time. This chain uses TRBV2 with TRBJ2-1; TRBD1 matches 7 bases. The junction had 1 base not matched to a gene; V was cut back by 0 bases and J by 2 bases. Germline CDR1 reads SNHLY; CDR2 reads FYNNEI. The CDR3 is 15 amino acids. The CDR3 DNA sequence: TGTGCCAGCAGTGAAGCAACAGGGGCCTACAATGAGCAGTTCTTC. Its protein is CASSEATGAYNEQFF. Combining the CDR3 with reference TRBV2 and TRBJ2-1 gives the whole variable domain EPEVTQTPSHQVTQMGQEVILRCVPISNHLYFYWYRQILGQKVEFLVSFYNNEISEKSEIFDDQFSVERPDGSNFTLKIRSTKLEDSAMYFCASSEATGAYNEQFFGPGTRLTVL.

Here the CDR3 DNA reads TGTGCCACCAGTGACTCGAGCGGGAGTTGGGAGACCCAGTACTTC. Its translation: CATSDSSGSWETQYF. The chain has TRBV24-1 and TRBJ2-5, with 8 bases identical to TRBD2. After removal of 4 bases from V and 5 bases from J, the junction contained 8 bases not matched to a gene. This CDR3 region has 15 residues. Germline assignment: CDR1 KGHDR and CDR2 SFDVKD.

This sequence joins TRBV6-6 and TRBJ2-7; 10 bases are a match to TRBD2. Germline-derived CDR1 and CDR2 are MNHNY and SVGAGI (reference sequence). This CDR3 is built from 14 residues. Trimming took 6 bases from V and 5 from J; bases not matched to a gene: 7. The CDR3 loop is CASRHPTSGDEQYF. The CDR3 DNA sequence: TGTGCCAGCAGGCATCCTACTAGCGGGGACGAGCAGTACTTC.

A note on this clone: One end of the junction is discordant with germline, which a read error may explain. The chain uses TRBV5-6 and TRBJ2-7; TRBD1 might be the D (7 bases). The germline V gene encodes CDR1 SGHDT and CDR2 YYEEEE. The CDR3 is 15 residues long. Here the CDR3 DNA reads TGTGCCAGCAGCTTGATGGGACAGCATATAGCGGAACCCGGATTC. It yields the protein CASSLMGQHIAEPGF. Looking up the rest from reference TRBV5-6 and TRBJ2-7 gives the full variable domain: DAGVTQSPTHLIKTRGQQVTLRCSPKSGHDTVSWYQQALGQGPQFIFQYYEEEERQRGNFPDRFSGHQFPNYSSELNVNALLLGDSALYLCASSLMGQHIAEPGFGPGTRLTVT.

This rearrangement joins TRBV3-1 (or the pseudogene TRBV3-2) to TRBJ2-1, with a tentative D call TRBD2 (6 bases). Germline-derived CDR1 and CDR2 are LGHDT and YNNKEL (reference sequence). Trimming cost V 5 bases and J 0 bases, with 8 bases left between them. There are 14 residues in the CDR3. This chain's CDR3 is CASSTGVSYNEQFF. The CDR3 DNA reads TGTGCCAGCAGCACGGGAGTCTCCTACAATGAGCAGTTCTTC.